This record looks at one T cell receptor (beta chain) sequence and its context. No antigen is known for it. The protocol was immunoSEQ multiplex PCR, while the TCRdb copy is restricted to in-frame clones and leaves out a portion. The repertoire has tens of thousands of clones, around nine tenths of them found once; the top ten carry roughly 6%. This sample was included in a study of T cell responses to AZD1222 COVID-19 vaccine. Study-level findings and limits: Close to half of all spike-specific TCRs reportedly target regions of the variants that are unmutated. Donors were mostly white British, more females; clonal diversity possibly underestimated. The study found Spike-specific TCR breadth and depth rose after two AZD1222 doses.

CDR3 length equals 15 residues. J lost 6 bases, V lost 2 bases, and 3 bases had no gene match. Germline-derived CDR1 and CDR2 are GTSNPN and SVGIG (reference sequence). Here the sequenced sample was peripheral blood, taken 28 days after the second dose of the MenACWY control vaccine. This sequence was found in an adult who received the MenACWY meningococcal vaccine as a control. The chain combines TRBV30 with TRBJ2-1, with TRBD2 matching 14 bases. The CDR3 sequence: CAWSPGTSGSNEQFF. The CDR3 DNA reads TGTGCCTGGAGTCCCGGGACTAGCGGGAGCAATGAGCAGTTCTTC.